These 30 T cell receptor beta chains originate from one sample sequenced in a study of cytomegalovirus exposure and HLA in healthy donors. It was with 60 Vbeta and 13 Jbeta primers that the PCR ran. Assay: immunoSEQ multiplex PCR; the TCRdb copy retains only in-frame clones and omits some. The repertoire has 95,000 to 100,000 clones, 65% to 80% of them found once; the top ten carry 16%. The sequenced sample consisted of PBMCs. The receptors derive from a man between 60 and 70 years old in good health and CMV-seropositive.

The V and J genes are TRBV28 and TRBJ1-3; 7 bases fit TRBD1. The CDR3 loop spans 17 amino acids. With V trimmed by 3 bases and J by 0 bases, 8 bases remained unmatched. In germline, CDR1 is MDHEN, CDR2 SYDVKM. The CDR3 DNA is TGTGCCAGCAGTTTGTTTGGGACAGCTATCTCTGGAAACACCATATATTTT. Residues: CASSLFGTAISGNTIYF.

As DNA, the CDR3 is TGCGCCAGCAGCTTGGTGCAGGGCTCCCACTCTGGAAACACCATATATTTT. Translated: CASSLVQGSHSGNTIYF. The chain joins TRBV5-1 to TRBJ1-3; tentatively, D is TRBD1 (5 bases). The germline CDR1 and CDR2 sequences are SGHRS and YFSETQ. V lost 0 bases, J lost 0 bases, and 13 bases lay in between. The CDR3 is made up of 17 amino acids.

Here the CDR3 reads CASSKQGRYGYTF. Written as DNA, the CDR3 is TGTGCCAGCAGTAAGCAGGGGCGCTATGGCTACACCTTC. The chain uses TRBV28 and TRBJ1-2, with D perhaps TRBD1 (6 bases). The CDR3 has 13 amino acids. Trimming took 5 bases from V and 4 from J, leaving 11 bases between them. The germline V gene encodes CDR1 MDHEN and CDR2 SYDVKM.

This rearrangement joins TRBV6-1 to TRBJ2-3; 7 positions match TRBD1. Looked up from germline, CDR1 is MNHNS and CDR2 is SASEGT. The CDR3 is 14 amino acids. Unmatched junction bases numbered 3, after V lost 4 bases and J lost 2 bases. CDR3 sequence: CASSGTGHTDTQYF. The CDR3 DNA reads as TGTGCCAGCAGTGGGACAGGTCACACAGATACGCAGTATTTT.

This clone was counted only a few times. The gene calls are TRBV19 and TRBJ1-5, with 9 bases matching TRBD1. Germline V lookup: CDR1 LNHDA, CDR2 SQIVND (reference sequence). V was clipped by 5 bases and J by 4 bases; unmatched bases: 15. This CDR3 is 18 amino acids long. This CDR3 is CASSLGQGAKGYNQPQHF. CDR3 nucleotides: TGTGCCAGTAGTTTGGGACAGGGTGCTAAAGGCTATAATCAGCCCCAGCATTTT.

V and J are TRBV7-9 and TRBJ1-6; 10 bases match TRBD1. The ends lost 5 bases at V and 9 bases at J; junction bases unmatched: 4. The CDR3 runs to 14 residues. Per the germline V gene, CDR1 is SEHNR and CDR2 is FQNEAQ (reference sequence). The CDR3 sequence is CASSPTGGFSPLHF. CDR3 nucleotides: TGTGCCAGCAGCCCGACAGGGGGCTTTTCACCCCTCCACTTT.

The chain carries TRBV9 and TRBJ2-1, with D perhaps matching TRBD2 (5 bases). The V end was cut by 3 bases, the J end by 9 bases, with 13 bases between. This CDR3 region has 13 residues. The V gene's germline CDR1 is SGDLS and CDR2 YYNGEE. In nucleotides, the CDR3 is TGTGCCAGCAGCGGGGAGAGTTACGGTGAGCAGTTCTTC. The encoded protein is CASSGESYGEQFF.

V is TRBV6-5 and J is TRBJ2-5; TRBD1 agrees at 8 bases. Germline values: CDR1 MNHEY, CDR2 SVGAGI. This CDR3 is built from 13 residues. The V and J ends lost 4 bases and 4 bases, in that order; junction bases with no gene match: 2. The CDR3 reads CASSLTGGETQYF. The CDR3 DNA is TGTGCCAGCAGTTTAACAGGGGGAGAGACCCAGTACTTC.

V usage is TRBV25-1 and J usage is TRBJ2-1, with TRBD1 matching over 7 bases. Trimming at V came to 6 bases and at J to 4 bases, leaving 3 bases not matched to a gene. The CDR3 runs 13 residues. Germline V lookup: CDR1 MGHDK, CDR2 SYGVNS. The CDR3 sequence is CASSGDSYNEQFF. CDR3 bases: TGTGCCAGCAGCGGGGACAGTTACAATGAGCAGTTCTTC.

This clone was recorded a few times. V is TRBV4-1 and J is TRBJ1-5; D gene ambiguous. The CDR3 contains 15 residues. Germline V lookup: CDR1 MGHRA, CDR2 YSYEKL. V lost 0 bases and J lost 5, with 11 bases in between. Here the CDR3 DNA reads TGCGCCAGCAGCCAAGAAGCAGCGCTCTATCAGCCCCAGCATTTT. Translation: CASSQEAALYQPQHF.

The V gene is TRBV5-1, the J gene TRBJ2-2; TRBD1 matches at 10 bases. Germline V gene data show CDR1 as SGHRS and CDR2 as YFSETQ. The CDR3 runs to 17 residues. Trimming removed 3 bases from V and 3 bases from J; junction bases left unmatched: 8. CDR3 sequence (DNA): TGCGCCAGCAGCTCCCGGGACAGGGGATCGGACACCGGGGAGCTGTTTTTT. The encoded protein is CASSSRDRGSDTGELFF.

The J gene is TRBJ2-4, the V gene TRBV18; 7 bases align to TRBD2. V lost 3 bases and J lost 2; bases outside the gene matches: 1. The CDR3 is 14 amino acids. CDR1 KGHSH and CDR2 LQKENI come from the germline V gene. CDR3 amino acids: CASSPGGTKNIQYF. The CDR3 DNA reads TGTGCCAGCTCACCGGGGGGGACCAAAAACATTCAGTACTTC.

The chain uses TRBV10-1 and TRBJ1-5; tentative D call: TRBD1 (5 bases). The germline V gene has CDR1 WNHNN and CDR2 SYGVQD (reference sequence). The CDR3 totals 15 residues. V was clipped by 7 bases and J by 2 bases, with 15 bases between them. The CDR3 DNA reads TGCGCCAGCACCCCAGGGCCTGAGGGCAATCAGCCCCAGCATTTT. It codes for CASTPGPEGNQPQHF.

This clone was counted a single time. The CDR3 region has the DNA TGTGCCAGCAGCTTAGCTGGACAGGGGCCCTACGAGCAGTACTTC. It encodes CASSLAGQGPYEQYF. The V and J genes are TRBV11-3 and TRBJ2-7, with 9 positions matching TRBD1. Germline V gene sequence: CDR1 SGHNT, CDR2 YENEEA. Trimming removed 1 base from V and 2 bases from J; junction bases left unmatched: 3. This CDR3 is built from 15 residues.

V is TRBV4-2 and J is TRBJ1-1; D might be TRBD1 (6 bases). The CDR3 is 16 residues long. Germline loops: CDR1 LGHNA, CDR2 YNFKEQ. V lost 2 bases and J lost 4, with 17 bases in between. The CDR3 coding sequence is TGTGCCAGCAGCCAATACCGACAGGACATGGTCACTGAAGCTTTCTTT. This encodes CASSQYRQDMVTEAFF.

This chain connects TRBV5-6 to TRBJ2-7, with 11 bases aligning to TRBD1. CDR3 size: 16 residues. The germline V gene encodes CDR1 SGHDT and CDR2 YYEEEE. Trimming at V came to 4 bases and at J to 2 bases, leaving 8 bases not matched to a gene. As DNA, the CDR3 is TGTGCCAGCAGCCCTTCGTGGACAGGGGGCACCTACGAGCAGTACTTC. It codes for CASSPSWTGGTYEQYF.

The chain carries TRBV6-1 and TRBJ2-3, with TRBD1 matching over 11 bases. V shed 4 bases and J 3 bases; nucleotides not matched to a gene: 3. The CDR3 is 15 amino acids. CDR1 is MNHNS, CDR2 SASEGT, per germline. The CDR3 here is CASSAGTGGTDTQYF. Written as DNA, the CDR3 is TGTGCCAGCAGTGCCGGGACAGGGGGAACAGATACGCAGTATTTT.

The chain links TRBV2 to TRBJ1-1; 10 bases align to TRBD1. After removal of 7 bases from V and 4 bases from J, the junction contained 6 bases not matched to a gene. CDR3 length: 14 amino acids. The germline CDR1 and CDR2 sequences are SNHLY and FYNNEI. Here the CDR3 DNA reads TGTGCCAGCAATACCGGGACAGGGGTCACTGAAGCTTTCTTT. Translated: CASNTGTGVTEAFF.

This clone came up a few times. This CDR3 reads CASSQIVNTEAFF. CDR3 coding DNA: TGCGCCAGCAGCCAGATAGTGAACACTGAAGCTTTCTTT. The chain recombines TRBV4-1 with TRBJ1-1; unclear D gene. In germline, CDR1 is MGHRA, CDR2 YSYEKL. The CDR3 covers 13 residues. V lost 3 bases, J lost 0 bases, and 5 bases lay in between.

This clone appeared a single time. The gene calls are TRBV7-2 and TRBJ2-4; D is perhaps TRBD2 (5 bases). The germline CDR1 and CDR2 sequences are SGHTA and FQGNSA. The V gene lost 7 bases and the J gene lost 5 bases, with 18 bases spanning the gap. This CDR3 comprises 15 residues. The DNA of the CDR3 is TGTGCCAGCACCCCCCCCGCCGGGAATGAAAACATTCAGTACTTC. It codes for CASTPPAGNENIQYF.

V gene TRBV5-4 combines with J gene TRBJ2-2; 7 bases align to TRBD2. The ends lost 0 bases at V and 4 bases at J; junction bases unmatched: 3. The CDR3 loop spans 15 amino acids. The germline gives CDR1 SGHNT, CDR2 YYREEE (reference sequence). CDR3 loop: CASSLVGTTTGELFF. The CDR3 DNA follows: TGTGCCAGCAGCTTGGTGGGGACTACCACCGGGGAGCTGTTTTTT.

The chain links TRBV23-1 to TRBJ1-2; D ambiguous. TRBV23-1 is identified as an open reading frame with a role that is uncertain. Trimming removed 7 bases at V and 0 bases at J, with 9 bases between. The CDR3 covers 13 residues. The CDR3: CASIRTANYGYTF. As DNA, the CDR3 is TGCGCCAGCATCAGAACAGCTAACTATGGCTACACCTTC.

CDR3: CASSRSWDRHTGELFF. The CDR3 DNA reads TGTGCCAGCAGCCGTTCGTGGGACAGACACACCGGGGAGCTGTTTTTT. V usage is TRBV9 and J usage is TRBJ2-2; TRBD1 agrees at 7 bases. CDR3 length equals 16 residues. J gave up 3 bases and V 4 bases, and 9 bases lay outside the gene matches. Germline V gives CDR1 SGDLS, CDR2 YYNGEE.

The chain couples TRBV5-1 to TRBJ2-3; no clear D. Trimming cost V 3 bases and J 0 bases, with 11 bases left between them. There are 15 residues in the CDR3. CDR1 is SGHRS and CDR2 is YFSETQ in the germline V gene. Here the CDR3 DNA reads TGCGCCAGCAGCTCGAGAGCCTATAGCACAGATACGCAGTATTTT. This codes for CASSSRAYSTDTQYF.

This clone has only a few counts. The chain joins TRBV28 to TRBJ1-4; a weak D match, TRBD1 (6 bases). The length of the CDR3 is 15 residues. Trimming left V 5 bases short and J 4 bases short, with 14 bases between. Germline CDR1 is MDHEN and CDR2 is SYDVKM. In DNA, the CDR3 is TGTGCCAGCAGTCCCCCAGAGGACAGTAATGAAAAACTGTTTTTT. Protein: CASSPPEDSNEKLFF.

The rearrangement joins TRBV2 to TRBJ2-7; D may be TRBD1 (7 bases). CDR3 length: 14 residues. The V end was cut by 6 bases, the J end by 3 bases, with 15 bases between. Germline CDR1 is SNHLY and CDR2 is FYNNEI. The chain's CDR3 is CASSQGGGGYEQYF. The CDR3 DNA sequence: TGTGCCAGCAGCCAGGGGGGCGGAGGCTACGAGCAGTACTTC.

This rearrangement joins TRBV2 to TRBJ1-2, with 9 bases fitting TRBD1. With 5 bases clipped from V and 7 bases from J, the junction kept 5 bases outside the gene matches. The CDR3 extends over 13 amino acids. Germline CDR1 and CDR2: SNHLY and FYNNEI. The CDR3 is CASSRTGVAGYTF. The CDR3 bases are TGTGCCAGCAGTCGGACAGGGGTGGCTGGCTACACCTTC.

The CDR3 region is CASSVGGTGGEQFF. The CDR3 nucleotides read TGTGCCAGCAGCGTAGGCGGGACAGGGGGTGAGCAGTTCTTC. The rearrangement links TRBV9 to TRBJ2-1, with 11 bases fitting TRBD1. This CDR3 region has 14 residues. The V gene end was trimmed by 0 bases and the J gene end by 9 bases; junction bases not matched to a gene: 2. Germline-derived CDR1 and CDR2 are SGDLS and YYNGEE.

V is TRBV19 and J is TRBJ1-4, with 10 positions matching TRBD1. This CDR3 region has 18 residues. The ends lost 2 bases at V and 0 bases at J; junction bases unmatched: 6. Germline V gene sequence: CDR1 LNHDA, CDR2 SQIVND (reference sequence). This CDR3 is CASSISRTGGATNEKLFF. As DNA, the CDR3 is TGTGCCAGTAGTATATCCCGGACAGGGGGTGCAACTAATGAAAAACTGTTTTTT.

The V call is TRBV12-5, the J call TRBJ1-2; 8 nucleotides match TRBD1. Per the germline V gene, CDR1 is LGHNT and CDR2 is FRNRAP. J was trimmed by 4 bases and V by 3 bases; bases with no gene match: 7. The CDR3 totals 15 residues. The chain's CDR3 is CASGFGQGRSYGYTF. In DNA, the CDR3 is TGTGCTAGTGGTTTTGGACAGGGAAGGAGCTATGGCTACACCTTC. Full variable domain (missing parts from reference TRBV12-5 and TRBJ1-2): DARVTQTPRHKVTEMGQEVTMRCQPILGHNTVFWYRQTMMQGLELLAYFRNRAPLDDSGMPKDRFSAEMPDATLATLKIQPSEPRDSAVYFCASGFGQGRSYGYTFGSGTRLTVV.